This T cell receptor (beta chain) was identified during a study of blood T cell repertoires in COVID-19. Profiling relied on immunoSEQ multiplex PCR, and the TCRdb table lists in-frame clones only, not all of them. The data contain under 300,000 clones, around 86% of them singletons. CDR1 and CDR2 (germline): MNHEY, SVGAGI. CDR3 length: 14 amino acids. J lost 4 bases, V lost 7 bases, and 9 bases had no gene match. The genes are TRBV6-5 and TRBJ2-7; 8 bases fit TRBD1. The sequencing sample was made of PBMCs or T cells enriched from blood (not recorded which). The TCR was taken from a woman between 35 and 50 years old who had recovered from COVID-19. The CDR3 nucleotides read TGTGCCAGCAAGAAGACAGGGGCCAAGTACGAGCAGTACTTC. It translates to CASKKTGAKYEQYF.